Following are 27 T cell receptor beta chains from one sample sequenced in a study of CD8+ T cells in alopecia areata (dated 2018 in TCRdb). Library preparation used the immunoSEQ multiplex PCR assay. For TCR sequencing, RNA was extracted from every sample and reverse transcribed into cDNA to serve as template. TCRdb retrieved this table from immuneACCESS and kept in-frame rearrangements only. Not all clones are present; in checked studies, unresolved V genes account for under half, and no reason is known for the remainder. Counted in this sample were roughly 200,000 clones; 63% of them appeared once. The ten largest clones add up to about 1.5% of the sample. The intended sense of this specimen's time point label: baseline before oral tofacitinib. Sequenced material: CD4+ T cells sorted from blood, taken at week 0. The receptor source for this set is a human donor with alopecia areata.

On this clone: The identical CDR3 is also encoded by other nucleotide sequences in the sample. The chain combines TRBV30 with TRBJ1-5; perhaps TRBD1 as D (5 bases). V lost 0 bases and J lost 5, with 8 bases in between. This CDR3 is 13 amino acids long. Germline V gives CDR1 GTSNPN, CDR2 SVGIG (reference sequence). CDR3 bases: TGTGCCTGGAGTGTAGGAGGGGATCAGCCCCAGCATTTT. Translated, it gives CAWSVGGDQPQHF. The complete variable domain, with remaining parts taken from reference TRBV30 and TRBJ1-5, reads SQTIHQWPATLVQPVGSPLSLECTVEGTSNPNLYWYRQAAGRGLQLLFYSVGIGQISSEVPQNLSASRPQDRQFILSSKKLLLSDSGFYLCAWSVGGDQPQHFGDGTRLSIL.

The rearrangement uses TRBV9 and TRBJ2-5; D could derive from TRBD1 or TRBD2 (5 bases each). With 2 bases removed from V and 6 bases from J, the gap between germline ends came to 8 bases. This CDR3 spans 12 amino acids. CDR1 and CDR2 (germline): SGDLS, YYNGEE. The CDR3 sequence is CASSVEGQTQYF. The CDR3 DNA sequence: TGTGCCAGCAGCGTTGAGGGGCAGACCCAGTACTTC.

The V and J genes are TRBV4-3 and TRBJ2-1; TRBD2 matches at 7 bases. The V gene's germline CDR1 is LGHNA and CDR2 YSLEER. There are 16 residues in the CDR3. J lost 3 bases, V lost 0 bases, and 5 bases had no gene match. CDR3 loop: CASSQDWGTIYNEQFF. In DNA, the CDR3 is TGCGCCAGCAGCCAAGATTGGGGGACTATCTACAATGAGCAGTTCTTC.

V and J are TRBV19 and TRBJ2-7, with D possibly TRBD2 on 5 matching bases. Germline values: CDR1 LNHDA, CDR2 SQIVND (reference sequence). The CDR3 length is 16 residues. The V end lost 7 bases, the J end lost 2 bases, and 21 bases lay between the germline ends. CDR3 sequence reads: CASTDRAAGAPYEQYF. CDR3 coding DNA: TGTGCCAGTACCGATCGAGCGGCCGGAGCGCCCTACGAGCAGTACTTC.

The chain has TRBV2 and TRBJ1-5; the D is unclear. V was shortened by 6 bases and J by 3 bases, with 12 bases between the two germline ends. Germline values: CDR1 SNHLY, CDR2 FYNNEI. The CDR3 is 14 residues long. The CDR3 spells CASSLGRDNQPQHF. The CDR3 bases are TGTGCCAGCAGCCTCGGACGGGACAATCAGCCCCAGCATTTT.

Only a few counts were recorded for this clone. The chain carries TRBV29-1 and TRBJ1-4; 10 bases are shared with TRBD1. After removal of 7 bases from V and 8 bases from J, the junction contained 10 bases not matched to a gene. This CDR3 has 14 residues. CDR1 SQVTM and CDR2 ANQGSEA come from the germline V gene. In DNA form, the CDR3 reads TGCAGCGCCGGAAGGACAGGGGGAGGCGAAAAACTGTTTTTT. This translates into CSAGRTGGGEKLFF.

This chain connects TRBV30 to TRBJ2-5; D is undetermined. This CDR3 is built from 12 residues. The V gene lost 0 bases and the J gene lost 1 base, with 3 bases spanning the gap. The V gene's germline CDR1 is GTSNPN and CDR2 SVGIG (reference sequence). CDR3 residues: CAWSVVQETQYF. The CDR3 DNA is TGTGCCTGGAGTGTGGTCCAAGAGACCCAGTACTTC.

The CDR3 DNA follows: TGTGCCAGCAGCTTAGTCCGGGGCGATGAGCAGTTCTTC. It specifies CASSLVRGDEQFF. V and J are TRBV7-8 and TRBJ2-1; TRBD1 or TRBD2 may be the D gene (5 bases each). V lost 1 base and J 8 bases, leaving 9 bases between the germline ends. CDR1 is SGHVS and CDR2 is FQNEAQ in the germline V gene. The CDR3 runs to 13 residues.

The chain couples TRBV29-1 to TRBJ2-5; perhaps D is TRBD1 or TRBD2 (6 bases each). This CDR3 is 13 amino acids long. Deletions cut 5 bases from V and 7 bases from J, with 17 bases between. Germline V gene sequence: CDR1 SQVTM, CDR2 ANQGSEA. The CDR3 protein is CSVRLGGSLTQYF. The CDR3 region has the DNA TGCAGCGTTCGGTTGGGGGGCTCCTTGACCCAGTACTTC. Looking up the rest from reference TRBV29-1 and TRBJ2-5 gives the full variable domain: SAVISQKPSRDICQRGTSLTIQCQVDSQVTMMFWYRQQPGQSLTLIATANQGSEATYESGFVIDKFPISRPNLTFSTLTVSNMSPEDSSIYLCSVRLGGSLTQYFGPGTRLLVL.

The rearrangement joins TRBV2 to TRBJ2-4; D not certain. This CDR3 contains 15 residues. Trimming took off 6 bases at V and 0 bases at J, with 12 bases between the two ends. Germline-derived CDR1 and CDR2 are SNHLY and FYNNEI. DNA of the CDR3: TGTGCCAGCAGGGAGACGGATTTAGCCAAAAACATTCAGTACTTC. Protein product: CASRETDLAKNIQYF.

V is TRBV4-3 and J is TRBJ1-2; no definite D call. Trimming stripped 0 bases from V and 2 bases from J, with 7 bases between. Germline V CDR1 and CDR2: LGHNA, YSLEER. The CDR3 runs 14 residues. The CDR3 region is CASSQDSRNYGYTF. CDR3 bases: TGCGCCAGCAGCCAAGATTCACGGAACTATGGCTACACCTTC.

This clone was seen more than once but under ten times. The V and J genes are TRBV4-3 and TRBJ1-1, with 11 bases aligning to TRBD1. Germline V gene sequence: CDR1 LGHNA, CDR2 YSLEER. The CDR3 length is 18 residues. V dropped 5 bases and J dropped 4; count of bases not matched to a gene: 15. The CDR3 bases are TGCGCCAGCAGCTTCCGAGGGACAGGGGGTTCGATGGGCACTGAAGCTTTCTTT. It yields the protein CASSFRGTGGSMGTEAFF.

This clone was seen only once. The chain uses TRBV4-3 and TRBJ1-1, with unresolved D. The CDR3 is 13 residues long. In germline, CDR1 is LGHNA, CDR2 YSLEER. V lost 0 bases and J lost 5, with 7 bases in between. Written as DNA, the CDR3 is TGCGCCAGCAGCCAAGATGTGCAGACTGAAGCTTTCTTT. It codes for CASSQDVQTEAFF.

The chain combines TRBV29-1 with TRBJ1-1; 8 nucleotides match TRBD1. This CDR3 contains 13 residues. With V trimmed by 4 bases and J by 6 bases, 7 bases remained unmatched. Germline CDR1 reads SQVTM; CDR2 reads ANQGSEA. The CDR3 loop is CSVAVRGHPEAFF. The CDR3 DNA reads TGCAGCGTTGCGGTCAGGGGGCACCCTGAAGCTTTCTTT.

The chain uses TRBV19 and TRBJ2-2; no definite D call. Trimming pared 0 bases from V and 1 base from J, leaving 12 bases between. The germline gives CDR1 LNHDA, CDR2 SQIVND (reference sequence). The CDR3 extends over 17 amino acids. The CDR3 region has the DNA TGTGCCAGTAGTATAGAGTTAAACAGCCAGAACACCGGGGAGCTGTTTTTT. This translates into CASSIELNSQNTGELFF.

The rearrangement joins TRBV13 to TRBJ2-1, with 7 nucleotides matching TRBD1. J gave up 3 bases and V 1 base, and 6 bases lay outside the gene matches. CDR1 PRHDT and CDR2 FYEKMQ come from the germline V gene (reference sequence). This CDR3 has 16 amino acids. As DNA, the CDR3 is TGTGCCAGCAGCTTAGACCCCGGGACAGTCTACAATGAGCAGTTCTTC. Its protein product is CASSLDPGTVYNEQFF.

The CDR3 nucleotides are TGCGCCAGCAGCCAAGAGGGGCAGGCCGGGCCCGGGGAGCTGTTTTTT. Amino acid sequence: CASSQEGQAGPGELFF. The chain links TRBV4-3 to TRBJ2-2, with TRBD1 as a possible D gene (5 bases). From germline, CDR1 is LGHNA and CDR2 YSLEER. The CDR3 consists of 16 residues. V lost 0 bases, J lost 6 bases, and 14 bases lay in between.

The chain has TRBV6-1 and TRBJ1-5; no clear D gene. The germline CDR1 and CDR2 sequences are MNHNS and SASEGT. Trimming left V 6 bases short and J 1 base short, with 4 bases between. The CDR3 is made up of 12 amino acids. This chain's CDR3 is CASRFSNQPQHF. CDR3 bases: TGTGCCAGCAGATTCAGCAATCAGCCCCAGCATTTT.

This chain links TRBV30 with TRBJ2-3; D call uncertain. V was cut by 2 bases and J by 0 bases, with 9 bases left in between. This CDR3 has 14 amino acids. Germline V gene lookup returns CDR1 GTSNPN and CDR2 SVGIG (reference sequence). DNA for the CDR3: TGTGCCTGGAGTCGTCCAGGTAGCACAGATACGCAGTATTTT. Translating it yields CAWSRPGSTDTQYF.

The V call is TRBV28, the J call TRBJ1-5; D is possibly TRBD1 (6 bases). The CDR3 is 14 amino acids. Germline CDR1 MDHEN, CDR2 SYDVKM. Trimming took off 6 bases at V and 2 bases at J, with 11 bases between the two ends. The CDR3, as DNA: TGTGCCAGCAGGTTAGGGGGGGGCAATCAGCCCCAGCATTTT. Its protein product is CASRLGGGNQPQHF. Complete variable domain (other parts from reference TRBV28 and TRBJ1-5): DVKVTQSSRYLVKRTGEKVFLECVQDMDHENMFWYRQDPGLGLRLIYFSYDVKMKEKGDIPEGYSVSREKKERFSLILESASTNQTSMYLCASRLGGGNQPQHFGDGTRLSIL.

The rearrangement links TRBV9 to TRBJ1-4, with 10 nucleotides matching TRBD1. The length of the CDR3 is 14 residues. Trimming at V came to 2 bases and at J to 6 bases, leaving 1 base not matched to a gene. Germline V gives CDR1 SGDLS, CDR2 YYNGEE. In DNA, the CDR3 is TGTGCCAGCAGCGTGGGGACAGGGGATGAAAAACTGTTTTTT. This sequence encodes CASSVGTGDEKLFF.

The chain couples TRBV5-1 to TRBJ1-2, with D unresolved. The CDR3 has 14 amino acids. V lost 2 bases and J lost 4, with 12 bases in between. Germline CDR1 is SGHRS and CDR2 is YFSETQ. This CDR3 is CASSLSRTVYGYTF. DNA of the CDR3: TGCGCCAGCAGCTTAAGTCGAACAGTCTATGGCTACACCTTC.

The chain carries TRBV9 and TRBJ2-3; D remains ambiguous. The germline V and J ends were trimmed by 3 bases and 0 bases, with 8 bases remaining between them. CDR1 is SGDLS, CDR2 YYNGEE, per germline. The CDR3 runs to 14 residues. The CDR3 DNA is TGTGCCAGCAGCGGAAGCTATAGCACAGATACGCAGTATTTT. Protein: CASSGSYSTDTQYF.

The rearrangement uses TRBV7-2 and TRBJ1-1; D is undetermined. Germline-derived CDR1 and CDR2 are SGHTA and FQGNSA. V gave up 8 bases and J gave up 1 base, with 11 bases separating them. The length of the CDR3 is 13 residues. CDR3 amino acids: CASLRQANTEAFF. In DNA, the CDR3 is TGTGCCAGCCTGCGCCAGGCGAACACTGAAGCTTTCTTT.

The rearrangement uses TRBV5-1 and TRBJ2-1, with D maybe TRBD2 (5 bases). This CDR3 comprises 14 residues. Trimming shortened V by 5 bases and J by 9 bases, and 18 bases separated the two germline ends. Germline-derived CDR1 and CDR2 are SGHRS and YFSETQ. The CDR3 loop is CASRAAAVQSEQFF. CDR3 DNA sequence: TGCGCCAGCAGAGCTGCAGCGGTGCAGAGTGAGCAGTTCTTC.

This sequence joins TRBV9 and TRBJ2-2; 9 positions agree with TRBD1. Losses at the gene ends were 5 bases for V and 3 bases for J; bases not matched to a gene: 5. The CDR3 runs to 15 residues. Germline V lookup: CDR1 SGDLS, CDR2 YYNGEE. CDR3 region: CASSPQGADTGELFF. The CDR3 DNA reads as TGTGCCAGCAGTCCACAGGGGGCGGACACCGGGGAGCTGTTTTTT.

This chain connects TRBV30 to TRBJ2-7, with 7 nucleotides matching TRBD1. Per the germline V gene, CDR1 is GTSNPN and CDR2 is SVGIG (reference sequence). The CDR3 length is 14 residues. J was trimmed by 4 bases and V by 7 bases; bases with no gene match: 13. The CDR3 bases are TGTGCCTCGGTCGGCAGGGGGAACTTTTACGAGCAGTACTTC. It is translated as CASVGRGNFYEQYF.